One T cell receptor (beta chain) is described in this entry. The antigen remains unidentified. Sequencing used immunoSEQ multiplex PCR; TCRdb keeps in-frame clones, though not all of them. Among some 200,000 clones listed, under 95% were seen once. The data belong to a study of T cell responses to AZD1222 COVID-19 vaccine. General observations from the study: The donor cohort was predominantly white British with a female majority, and clonal diversity may have been underestimated. Among vaccine-associated CD4 TCRs, coverage spanned spike, with dominance at 160-218 and 743-854. Vaccination with two AZD1222 doses was followed by a rise in Spike-specific TCR breadth and depth.

This CDR3 is built from 18 residues. CDR1 SGHTA and CDR2 FQGNSA come from the germline V gene. Trimming took 3 bases from V and 1 from J; bases not matched to a gene: 7. This receptor was taken from an adult in good health. The chain is built from TRBV7-2 and TRBJ2-2, with TRBD1 identical over 11 bases. The sequencing here drew on peripheral blood, taken on day 0 of MenACWY control vaccination. CDR3 nucleotides: TGTGCCAGCAGCTTCCGGGACAGGGGGACGGGGAACACCGGGGAGCTGTTTTTT. Translation gives CASSFRDRGTGNTGELFF.